This T cell receptor (beta chain) is from a study of blood T cell repertoires in COVID-19. Across the study: Sources were T cells, B-cell-depleted T cells, or PBMCs; the material itself was cDNA or gDNA.

CDR3 size: 13 residues. V trimming: 6 bases; J trimming: 6 bases; junction bases outside the gene matches: 6. Germline V gives CDR1 KGHSH, CDR2 LQKENI. Libraries were prepared by immunoSEQ multiplex PCR; TCRdb keeps only in-frame clonotypes and omits some of them. The profile shows over 70,000 clones, around nine tenths of them singletons. Sequenced: peripheral blood. The receptor was isolated from a human donor in a cohort sampled during active COVID-19. The V and J genes are TRBV18 and TRBJ1-2; 8 bases map to TRBD1. The CDR3 loop reads CASSQGAGNGYTF. In nucleotides, the CDR3 is TGTGCCAGCTCCCAGGGGGCAGGGAATGGCTACACCTTC. The whole variable domain, filled in from reference TRBV18 and TRBJ1-2, reads NAGVMQNPRHLVRRRGQEARLRCSPMKGHSHVYWYRQLPEEGLKFMVYLQKENIIDESGMPKERFSAEFPKEGPSILRIQQVVRGDSAAYFCASSQGAGNGYTFGSGTRLTVV.